The 18 T cell receptor beta chains listed next were all sequenced from one sample in a study of shared clonotypes between healthy human individuals. Data came from immunoSEQ multiplex PCR; TCRdb stores just in-frame clones and leaves some out. The data contain about 2.1 million clones, just over 90% of them singletons. The naive CD8 fraction comprised CD45RO-negative cells positively selected for CCR7 and excluded terminally differentiated effector memory CD45RA+ cells. The sequencing input was naive CD8+ T cells from PBMCs. These receptors came from a man aged 18-30 years in good health. Some clones in this sample may be carry-over from other donors' samples.

V usage is TRBV6-5 and J usage is TRBJ1-5, with D possibly being TRBD1 (5 bases). The V end was cut by 6 bases, the J end by 2 bases, with 14 bases between. Germline V lookup: CDR1 MNHEY, CDR2 SVGAGI. CDR3 length equals 15 residues. In DNA, the CDR3 is TGTGCCAGCAGGGGGGTCGGTGGTGGCAATCAGCCCCAGCATTTT. Its protein is CASRGVGGGNQPQHF.

This clone occurred a few times. The sample carries other DNA sequences with the same CDR3. The J gene is TRBJ1-1, the V gene TRBV19; D call uncertain. Trimming took off 3 bases at V and 1 base at J, with 3 bases between the two ends. The CDR3 is 12 amino acids. Germline V gene lookup returns CDR1 LNHDA and CDR2 SQIVND (reference sequence). The DNA of the CDR3 is TGTGCCAGTAGTATTGGGAACACTGAAGCTTTCTTT. Residues: CASSIGNTEAFF.

The chain joins TRBV28 to TRBJ1-2; D is undetermined. This CDR3 comprises 13 residues. Germline CDR1 MDHEN, CDR2 SYDVKM. Between the trimmed V and J ends, which lost 5 bases and 4 bases, there was a span of 11 bases. This chain's CDR3 is CASSPNRVYGYTF. CDR3 sequence (DNA): TGTGCCAGCAGTCCCAACAGAGTCTATGGCTACACCTTC.

The genes are TRBV6-6 and TRBJ2-3; 7 nucleotides agree with TRBD2. The V gene end was trimmed by 6 bases and the J gene end by 5 bases; junction bases not matched to a gene: 5. Germline CDR1 is MNHNY and CDR2 is SVGAGI (reference sequence). CDR3 size: 13 residues. The DNA for the CDR3 is TGTGCCAGCAGCAACGGGGGGATAGATACGCAGTATTTT. The encoded protein is CASSNGGIDTQYF.

The rearrangement links TRBV11-2 to TRBJ2-7; tentative D call: TRBD2 (6 bases). This CDR3 is built from 14 residues. Trimming took 3 bases from V and 2 from J, leaving 11 bases between them. Per germline, CDR1 SGHAT and CDR2 FQNNGV. This CDR3 is CASSFGGSPYEQYF. In DNA, the CDR3 is TGTGCCAGCAGCTTCGGGGGTTCCCCCTACGAGCAGTACTTC.

The V call is TRBV4-1, the J call TRBJ2-7; D unclear. The CDR3 spans 15 residues. With 0 bases removed from V and 3 bases from J, the gap between germline ends came to 12 bases. The germline V gene has CDR1 MGHRA and CDR2 YSYEKL. Written as DNA, the CDR3 is TGCGCCAGCAGCCAAGATACAAACAGCCACTACGAGCAGTACTTC. Protein sequence: CASSQDTNSHYEQYF.

CDR3: CASSLEVDSIYEQYF. The CDR3 DNA follows: TGCGCCAGCAGCTTGGAAGTAGACAGCATCTACGAGCAGTACTTC. This rearrangement joins TRBV5-1 to TRBJ2-7; TRBD1 might be the D (5 bases). V dropped 0 bases and J dropped 3 bases, with 13 bases sitting between them. The length of the CDR3 is 15 residues. Per germline, CDR1 SGHRS and CDR2 YFSETQ. The full variable domain, completed using reference TRBV5-1 and TRBJ2-7, is KAGVTQTPRYLIKTRGQQVTLSCSPISGHRSVSWYQQTPGQGLQFLFEYFSETQRNKGNFPGRFSGRQFSNSRSEMNVSTLELGDSALYLCASSLEVDSIYEQYFGPGTRLTVT.

This clone has just one count. The rearrangement joins TRBV28 to TRBJ2-3; D call uncertain. Germline V CDR1 and CDR2: MDHEN, SYDVKM. The CDR3 is 14 residues long. V dropped 8 bases and J dropped 2 bases, with 14 bases sitting between them. The CDR3 region is CASCGPTNTDTQYF. The CDR3 DNA sequence: TGTGCCAGCTGTGGACCTACTAACACAGATACGCAGTATTTT.

The chain combines TRBV28 with TRBJ1-5; D unclear. The CDR3 totals 12 residues. Trimming took off 10 bases at V and 4 bases at J, with 11 bases between the two ends. Germline V gives CDR1 MDHEN, CDR2 SYDVKM. CDR3 coding DNA: TGTGCCAACGCCAAACCGAATCAGCCCCAGCATTTT. Translating gives CANAKPNQPQHF.

The chain employs TRBV29-1 and TRBJ2-7; D tentatively reads TRBD1 or TRBD2 (6 bases each). This CDR3 spans 13 amino acids. Trimming stripped 7 bases from V and 5 bases from J, with 18 bases between. CDR1 is SQVTM and CDR2 is ANQGSEA in the germline V gene. This CDR3 is CSAGAGVPHEQYF. The CDR3 nucleotides read TGCAGCGCGGGGGCCGGGGTCCCCCACGAGCAGTACTTC.

The CDR3 DNA reads TGTGCCAGTAGTATGACTAGCGGGGGACCCAAAGCCTACGAGCAGTACTTC. As protein: CASSMTSGGPKAYEQYF. The chain couples TRBV19 to TRBJ2-7; 12 positions match TRBD2. V was clipped by 3 bases and J by 2 bases; unmatched bases: 8. Germline values: CDR1 LNHDA, CDR2 SQIVND (reference sequence). The CDR3 spans 17 residues.

The V and J genes are TRBV5-4 and TRBJ2-7; 10 bases align to TRBD1. Germline CDR1 SGHNT, CDR2 YYREEE (reference sequence). Losses at the gene ends were 0 bases for V and 6 bases for J; bases not matched to a gene: 9. CDR3 length equals 16 residues. The CDR3 coding sequence is TGTGCCAGCAGCTTGGGACCTGGACAGGGGGTATTCGAGCAGTACTTC. It is translated as CASSLGPGQGVFEQYF.

The J gene is TRBJ1-5, the V gene TRBV19; the match to TRBD1 covers 7 bases. J lost 4 bases, V lost 5 bases, and 8 bases had no gene match. In germline, CDR1 is LNHDA, CDR2 SQIVND (reference sequence). The CDR3 runs 15 residues. The CDR3 here is CASSPGQATNQPQHF. The CDR3 DNA reads as TGTGCCAGTAGTCCAGGACAGGCTACTAATCAGCCCCAGCATTTT. The entire variable domain, with the rest obtained from reference TRBV19 and TRBJ1-5, is as follows: DGGITQSPKYLFRKEGQNVTLSCEQNLNHDAMYWYRQDPGQGLRLIYYSQIVNDFQKGDIAEGYSVSREKKESFPLTVTSAQKNPTAFYLCASSPGQATNQPQHFGDGTRLSIL.

The rearrangement links TRBV29-1 to TRBJ2-1, with 7 bases fitting TRBD2. J was trimmed by 0 bases and V by 4 bases; bases with no gene match: 3. Germline V gene data show CDR1 as SQVTM and CDR2 as ANQGSEA. CDR3 length: 14 amino acids. As DNA, the CDR3 is TGCAGCGTTGGAGGGAGGGCCTCCTACAATGAGCAGTTCTTC. It translates to CSVGGRASYNEQFF.

Concerning this clone: Other DNA sequences within the sample encode an identical CDR3. The chain recombines TRBV7-3 with TRBJ2-7; tentatively, D is TRBD1 (6 bases). The CDR3 spans 14 residues. Trimming cost V 0 bases and J 1 base, with 7 bases left between them. Germline V lookup: CDR1 SGHTA, CDR2 FQGTGA. CDR3 protein: CASSLTGGSYEQYF. CDR3 in DNA: TGTGCCAGCAGCTTAACAGGGGGATCCTACGAGCAGTACTTC.

The rearrangement links TRBV7-3 to TRBJ1-3, with unresolved D. Trimming shortened V by 2 bases and J by 4 bases, and 12 bases separated the two germline ends. Germline values: CDR1 SGHTA, CDR2 FQGTGA. The CDR3 sequence is 15 residues long. This CDR3 reads CASSLDGGAGNTIYF. In DNA form, the CDR3 reads TGTGCCAGCAGCTTAGATGGAGGTGCCGGAAACACCATATATTTT. The complete variable domain, with remaining parts taken from reference TRBV7-3 and TRBJ1-3, reads GAGVSQTPSNKVTEKGKYVELRCDPISGHTALYWYRQSLGQGPEFLIYFQGTGAADDSGLPNDRFFAVRPEGSVSTLKIQRTERGDSAVYLCASSLDGGAGNTIYFGEGSWLTVV.

Note on this clone: Other nucleotide sequences from this sample produce the same CDR3. V gene TRBV5-1 combines with J gene TRBJ1-1, with D hard to call. Germline-derived CDR1 and CDR2 are SGHRS and YFSETQ. Trimming shortened V by 0 bases and J by 0 bases, and 6 bases separated the two germline ends. This CDR3 spans 14 amino acids. The CDR3: CASSLDGLNTEAFF. DNA for the CDR3: TGCGCCAGCAGCTTGGACGGATTGAACACTGAAGCTTTCTTT.

This chain links TRBV27 with TRBJ2-7; D may be TRBD1 (5 bases). Per germline, CDR1 MNHEY and CDR2 SMNVEV (reference sequence). This CDR3 has 16 amino acids. Deletions cut 4 bases from V and 0 bases from J, with 16 bases between. The CDR3 region has the DNA TGTGCCAGCAGTTCCTCAATTGGGGCCGCCTCCTACGAGCAGTACTTC. Amino acid sequence: CASSSSIGAASYEQYF.